The clone carrying this T cell receptor (beta chain) was detected many times. As yet, its antigen is unknown. This sample is part of a study of identical twins. Germline-derived CDR1 and CDR2 are DFQATT and SNEGSKA (reference sequence). This CDR3 is built from 15 residues. J gave up 7 bases and V 1 base, and 12 bases lay outside the gene matches. Study-wide points: Models came in too low on out-of-frame TCR alpha sharing in monozygotic twins. Low generation probability was overrepresented in out-of-frame alpha sequences shared by twins.

TCRdb analysed the 5' RACE reads with MiXCR anew, one entry per CDR3 protein. The sample yields about 150,000 distinct CDR3 sequences, under 4.5% seen once. The sequence was obtained from a man between 18 and 29 years old in good health. This chain connects TRBV20-1 to TRBJ1-2, with 7 bases lining up with TRBD1. Sample: memory T cells sorted from blood. DNA of the CDR3: TGCAGTGCTAGAGGGGAAGAAACAGGGGCTGCTGGCTACACCTTC. Translated: CSARGEETGAAGYTF.